Listed below are T cell receptor beta chains from one sample, sequenced in a study of shared clonotypes between healthy human individuals. Sequencing used immunoSEQ multiplex PCR; TCRdb keeps in-frame clones, though not all of them. The table shows 1.5 million to 2.5 million clones, with about 94% occurring only once. Sample: naive CD8+ T cells sorted from blood. The receptors derive from a man aged 18 to 30 in good health. Both conserved end residues are part of each CDR3. D genes are given only for firm matches. Clone size is given for some rows only: seen once, a few or many times, or a class if the clone is expanded.

. . TRBJ2-3 TRBV6-9 TGTGCCAGCACCCCCGAAGGAGGAGATACGCAGTATTTT CASTPEGGDTQYF
. . TRBJ2-1 TRBV5-4 TGTGCCAGCAGCTTAGGCGGGGGCTATGAGCAGTTCTTC CASSLGGGYEQFF
. TRBD2 TRBJ2-3 TRBV19 TGTGCCAGTAGCACCCTCCGGGGAGGGGTCACAGATACGCAGTATTTT CASSTLRGGVTDTQYF
. TRBD1 TRBJ1-3 TRBV6-1 TGTGCCAGCAGTGAAGCGGCGGCGGGACAGGGGAGTGGAAACACCATATATTTT CASSEAAAGQGSGNTIYF
. TRBD1 TRBJ2-2 TRBV7-9 TGTGCCAGCAGCTTATGGACAGGGGTAACCGGGGAGCTGTTTTTT CASSLWTGVTGELFF
. TRBD1 TRBJ1-1 TRBV30 TGTGCCTGGAGTCAGACAGGGGGGGTTCCAGCTTTCTTT CAWSQTGGVPAFF
. . TRBJ2-3 TRBV30 TGTGCCTGGAGTGTACTCGGGGCGCCGGGCACAGATACGCAGTATTTT CAWSVLGAPGTDTQYF
. . TRBJ1-5 TRBV6-6 TGTGCCAGCAGTCCCCAGGGACCGGAGCCCCAGCATTTT CASSPQGPEPQHF
. TRBD2 TRBJ2-1 TRBV28 TGTGCCAGCAGTTTAGAGGGCGGGGGGGACTTTGGTGAGCAGTTCTTC CASSLEGGGDFGEQFF
. . TRBJ1-2 TRBV7-9 TGTGCCAGCGGCGAGGCCTACTATGGCTACACCTTC CASGEAYYGYTF
. . TRBJ2-3 TRBV7-9 TGTGCCAGCAGCTTAGGTTACGGGGACCCTAGCACAGATACGCAGTATTTT CASSLGYGDPSTDTQYF
. . TRBJ2-1 TRBV11-2 TGTGCCAGCAGCCGAACCCGGCACAATGAGCAGTTCTTC CASSRTRHNEQFF
. TRBD1 TRBJ2-3 TRBV9 TGTGCCAGCAGCGTTGGGACAGGCCATACGCAGTATTTT CASSVGTGHTQYF
. TRBD2 TRBJ2-2 TRBV9 TGTGCCAGCAGTGTTAGCGGGGGGGACACCGGGGAGCTGTTTTTT CASSVSGGDTGELFF
. . TRBJ1-1 TRBV4-1 TGCGCCAGCAGCCAAGATGGGGGGGACACTGAAGCTTTCTTT CASSQDGGDTEAFF
. . TRBJ2-5 TRBV7-9 TGTGCCAGCAGCAAAGGGGGGGACAGGCAAGAGACCCAGTACTTC CASSKGGDRQETQYF
. . TRBJ1-2 TRBV4-1 TGCGCCAGCAGCCAAGTCACAGGGAGCTATGGCTACACCTTC CASSQVTGSYGYTF
. TRBD2 TRBJ2-3 TRBV28 TGTGCCAGCAGTCGGACTAGCGGGGGATTGTCAGATACGCAGTATTTT CASSRTSGGLSDTQYF
once . TRBJ1-1 TRBV9 TGTGCCAGCTCGATAGAAGGGGGCACTGAAGCTTTCTTT CASSIEGGTEAFF
. TRBD1 TRBJ2-7 TRBV7-9 TGTGCCAGCAGCTTACCGCAGGGGGATTACGAGCAGTACTTC CASSLPQGDYEQYF
. TRBD2 TRBJ2-7 TRBV4-3 TGCGCCAGCAGCCAAGAGAAGACTAGCGGGACTCACGAGCAGTACTTC CASSQEKTSGTHEQYF
. TRBD1 TRBJ2-7 TRBV6-1 TGTGCCAGCAGGGAAGGGGAACGACAGGGCTACGAGCAGTACTTC CASREGERQGYEQYF
. . TRBJ2-3 TRBV6-5 TGTGCCAGCAGTTATCATCCCCGGGATACAGATACGCAGTATTTT CASSYHPRDTDTQYF
. . TRBJ2-2 TRBV7-6 TGTGCCAGCAGCTTAGCGGGGTCCGGGGAGCTGTTTTTT CASSLAGSGELFF
. . TRBJ2-7 TRBV4-1 TGCGCCAGCAGCCCTCGGACTGATTCCTACGAGCAGTACTTC CASSPRTDSYEQYF
. TRBD1 TRBJ2-1 TRBV6-5 TGTGCCAGCAGTTACTCGGGACAGGGCTACAATGAGCAGTTCTTC CASSYSGQGYNEQFF
. . TRBJ2-5 TRBV5-4 TGTGCCAGCAGCTTGGACAGGGTCTATGAGACCCAGTACTTC CASSLDRVYETQYF
. . TRBJ2-2 TRBV10-3 TGTGCCATCAGTGAGTCTCAACTGCCGAACACCGGGGAGCTGTTTTTT CAISESQLPNTGELFF
. . TRBJ1-2 TRBV7-9 TGTGCCAGCAGCTGGGGGGAGGACGGCTACACCTTC CASSWGEDGYTF
. . TRBJ1-1 TRBV6-5 TGTGCCAGCAGTTATTTCGGACAGCCGAGGGCTGAAGCTTTCTTT CASSYFGQPRAEAFF
. . TRBJ2-7 TRBV5-6 TGTGCCAGCAGCCAACCGGGGGTGACCTACGAGCAGTACTTC CASSQPGVTYEQYF
. . TRBJ2-2 TRBV4-3 TGCGCCAGCAGCCAAATTTGGGCGTACGATGCGGCGTACACCGGGGAGCTGTTTTTT CASSQIWAYDAAYTGELFF
. . TRBJ1-5 TRBV21-1 TGTGCCAGCATCGTGGGGGGAGATCAGCCCCAGCATTTT CASIVGGDQPQHF
. . TRBJ1-1 TRBV13 TGTGCCAGCAGCTTAAGAGGTTATGACACTGAAGCTTTCTTT CASSLRGYDTEAFF
. TRBD2 TRBJ2-7 TRBV5-4 TGTGCCAGCAGCACTAGCGGGAACTCCTACGAGCAGTACTTC CASSTSGNSYEQYF
once . TRBJ2-3 TRBV6-5 TGTGCCAGCAGTTACGCGGGGGCTAGCACAGATACGCAGTATTTT CASSYAGASTDTQYF
. TRBD2 TRBJ2-7 TRBV7-9 TGTGCCAGCAGCTTTGAGGAGCGGGAAGAATACGAGCAGTACTTC CASSFEEREEYEQYF
once . TRBJ1-4 TRBV28 TGTGCCAGCAGTTACGACTGGGGGGGCAATGAAAAACTGTTTTTT CASSYDWGGNEKLFF
many TRBD1 TRBJ1-1 TRBV27 TGTGCCAGCAGTATGACAGGGGTATACACTGAAGCTTTCTTT CASSMTGVYTEAFF
. . TRBJ2-2 TRBV27 TGTGCCAGCAGTTCGTGGGCAGTGAACACCGGGGAGCTGTTTTTT CASSSWAVNTGELFF
. . TRBJ1-5 TRBV7-9 TGTGCCAGCAGCTTAGCCCACGGGTGGGGCGGGCTCGGCAATCAGCCCCAGCATTTT CASSLAHGWGGLGNQPQHF
. . TRBJ2-1 TRBV10-2 TGCGCCAGCAGTGAGTACGGGCGGGATGAGCAGTTCTTC CASSEYGRDEQFF
. . TRBJ2-3 TRBV6-5 TGTGCCAGCAGTTACTCTGATGGGAACACAGATACGCAGTATTTT CASSYSDGNTDTQYF
. . TRBJ2-5 TRBV27 TGTGCCAGCAGTTTATCTGCCAGTATGGGAGAGACCCAGTACTTC CASSLSASMGETQYF
. TRBD2 TRBJ2-7 TRBV5-5 TGTGCCAGCGAATGGGCTAGCGGGAGCGAGCAGTACTTC CASEWASGSEQYF
. . TRBJ2-7 TRBV28 TGTGCCAGCAGTTTGGGCAGGGGCACCTACGAGCAGTACTTC CASSLGRGTYEQYF
once . TRBJ2-1 TRBV5-1 TGCGCCAGCAGCCACCCTGCGGGGCCGAGGGGCAATGAGCAGTTCTTC CASSHPAGPRGNEQFF
. . TRBJ2-3 TRBV2 TGTGCCAGCTGGGCCAGGGGCACAGATACGCAGTATTTT CASWARGTDTQYF
. TRBD1 TRBJ2-3 TRBV9 TGTGCCAGCAGCCCCAGACAGGGGGCAGACACAGATACGCAGTATTTT CASSPRQGADTDTQYF
. . TRBJ2-1 TRBV11-2 TGTGCCACTGGTCAACCTAGTTGGACCCGCCATGAGCAGTTCTTC CATGQPSWTRHEQFF
. TRBD1 TRBJ2-7 TRBV4-3 TGCGCCAGCAGCCGGATAACAGGGGATTACTACGAGCAGTACTTC CASSRITGDYYEQYF
few TRBD1 TRBJ1-6 TRBV15 TGTGCCACCAGCAGCGGACAGGGAGCTTCACCCCTCCACTTT CATSSGQGASPLHF
. . TRBJ1-6 TRBV28 TGTGCCAGCAGTTTTCGGGGGAACCGTTCACCCCTCCACTTT CASSFRGNRSPLHF
. . TRBJ2-7 TRBV7-2 TGTGCCAGCAGCTTAGTCTTCCAGGAAGTCGCCTACGAGCAGTACTTC CASSLVFQEVAYEQYF
once . TRBJ2-7 TRBV29-1 TGCAGCGTCCGGACCGGGGGCGACGAGCAGTACTTC CSVRTGGDEQYF